Following are 8 T cell receptor beta chains from one sample sequenced in a study of response to subunit inactivated influenza vaccine (dated by TCRdb to between 2017 and 2018). Library generation was performed with RT-PCR. The sequencing machine was an Illumina HiSeq 2500. The public reads were reanalyzed by TCRdb: fastp trimming at Q25, MiXCR alignment, in-frame beta chains only. Each CDR3 protein gets just one entry, which takes the most common genes and DNA from the rows behind it. The sample table lists just over 300,000 distinct CDR3 sequences, 21% of them with a count of one. The ten largest make up roughly 10% of the sample. Here the sequenced sample was PBMCs from blood, taken roughly 20 months after vaccination. The origin of the receptors is a man aged 50 to 69 who received an inactivated influenza vaccine. Donor details come from another sample of the same person, matched by shared clones.

This clonotype was observed a few times. This chain joins TRBV7-9 and TRBJ2-5; D is tentatively TRBD1 or TRBD2 (5 bases each). Deletions cut 5 bases from V and 5 bases from J, with 18 bases between. CDR3 size: 15 residues. Germline CDR1 is SEHNR and CDR2 is FQNEAQ (reference sequence). The CDR3 sequence: CASSKGTGMMETQYF. CDR3 DNA sequence: TGTGCCAGCAGCAAAGGGACGGGGATGATGGAGACCCAGTACTTC.

This clonotype was seen at least ten times. The chain recombines TRBV28 with TRBJ1-2; D is ambiguous. V was cut by 5 bases and J by 8 bases, with 15 bases left in between. The CDR3 totals 13 residues. The germline V gene encodes CDR1 MDHEN and CDR2 SYDVKM. The CDR3 DNA sequence: TGTGCCAGCAGTACCCACAACGGTGGGGGCTACACCTTC. Amino acid sequence: CASSTHNGGGYTF.

This clonotype has a handful of counts. The chain joins TRBV7-6 to TRBJ2-2; a weak D match, TRBD1 (6 bases). Trimming stripped 2 bases from V and 4 bases from J, with 11 bases between. Germline V gene sequence: CDR1 SGHVS, CDR2 FNYEAQ. This CDR3 has 15 residues. The CDR3 spells CASSLTGFGTGELFF. CDR3 bases: TGTGCCAGCAGCTTAACAGGGTTTGGCACCGGGGAGCTGTTTTTT.

This clonotype was counted a few times. V and J are TRBV20-1 and TRBJ1-5; D not resolved. From germline, CDR1 is DFQATT and CDR2 SNEGSKA (reference sequence). The CDR3 totals 19 residues. Trimming stripped 1 base from V and 0 bases from J, with 22 bases between. In DNA form, the CDR3 reads TGCAGTGCTAGAGTCAGAGCCCGCAATTCCCTTCCTAGCAATCAGCCCCAGCATTTT. It specifies CSARVRARNSLPSNQPQHF.

This clonotype has just one count. The gene calls are TRBV10-3 and TRBJ2-2; 8 nucleotides align to TRBD2. CDR3 length: 18 residues. The germline CDR1 and CDR2 sequences are ENHRY and SYGVKD. In DNA, the CDR3 is TGTACCAGCACGTCTGGCGCGGGGGGCGACATGGACACCGGGGAGCTGTTTTTT. The encoded protein is CTSTSGAGGDMDTGELFF.

In its sample, this clonotype was seen a few times. The chain recombines TRBV6-1 with TRBJ1-5; weak D call: TRBD1 (6 bases). Looked up from germline, CDR1 is MNHNS and CDR2 is SASEGT. CDR3 length equals 15 residues. The germline V and J ends were trimmed by 6 bases and 6 bases, with 18 bases remaining between them. CDR3 sequence (DNA): TGTGCCAGCAGCCCAGTTTTGGGGGCGGGTCAGCCCCAGCATTTT. Translation gives CASSPVLGAGQPQHF.

This clonotype was seen repeatedly, ten times or more. The V call is TRBV5-1, the J call TRBJ2-3; 10 bases align to TRBD2. The CDR3 is 16 amino acids. CDR1 and CDR2 from the germline V gene are SGHRS and YFSETQ. V dropped 4 bases and J dropped 7; count of bases not matched to a gene: 12. CDR3 sequence reads: CASSTEPSGGEHTQYF. CDR3 DNA: TGCGCCAGCAGCACCGAACCTAGCGGGGGAGAGCATACGCAGTATTTT.

CDR3 DNA sequence: TGTGCCAGCAGCTTAGCGCGGCGGCTCGCTGAGCAGTTCTTC. It translates to CASSLARRLAEQFF. The chain carries TRBV7-9 and TRBJ2-1; no definite D call. CDR1 and CDR2 from the germline V gene are SEHNR and FQNEAQ (reference sequence). Trimming stripped 0 bases from V and 9 bases from J, with 12 bases between. The CDR3 consists of 14 residues.